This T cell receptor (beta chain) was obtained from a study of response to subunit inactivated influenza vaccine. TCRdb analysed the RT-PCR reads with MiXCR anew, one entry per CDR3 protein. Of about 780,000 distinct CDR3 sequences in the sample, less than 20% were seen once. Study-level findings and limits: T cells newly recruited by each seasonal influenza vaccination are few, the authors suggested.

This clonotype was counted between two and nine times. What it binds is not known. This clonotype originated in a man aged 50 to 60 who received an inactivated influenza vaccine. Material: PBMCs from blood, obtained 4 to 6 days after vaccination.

This CDR3 reads CSASSRVSQETQYF. Here the CDR3 DNA reads TGCAGTGCTAGTTCCCGGGTATCCCAAGAGACCCAGTACTTC. V gene TRBV20-1 combines with J gene TRBJ2-5; no clear D gene. V was pared by 3 bases and J by 1 base, with 12 bases between. The CDR3 is 14 amino acids. Germline-derived CDR1 and CDR2 are DFQATT and SNEGSKA (reference sequence).